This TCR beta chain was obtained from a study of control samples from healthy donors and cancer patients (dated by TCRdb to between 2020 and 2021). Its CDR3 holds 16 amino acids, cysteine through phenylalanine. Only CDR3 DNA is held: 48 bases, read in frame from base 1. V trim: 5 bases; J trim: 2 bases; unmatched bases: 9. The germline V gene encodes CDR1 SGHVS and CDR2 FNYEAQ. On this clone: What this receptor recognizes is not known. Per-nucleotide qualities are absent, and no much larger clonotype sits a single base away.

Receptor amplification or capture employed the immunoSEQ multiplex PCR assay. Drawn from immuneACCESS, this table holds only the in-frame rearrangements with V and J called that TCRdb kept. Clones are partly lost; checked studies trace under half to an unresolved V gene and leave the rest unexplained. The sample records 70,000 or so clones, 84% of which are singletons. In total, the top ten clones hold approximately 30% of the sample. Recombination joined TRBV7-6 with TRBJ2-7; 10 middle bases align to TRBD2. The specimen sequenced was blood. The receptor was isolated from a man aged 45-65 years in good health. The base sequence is TGTGCCAGCAGCGCAGCCACTAGCGGGGTTGCCTACGAGCAGTACTTC. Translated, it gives CASSAATSGVAYEQYF.